What follows are 6 T cell receptor beta chains derived from one specimen sequenced in a study of blood T cell repertoires in COVID-19. Sequenced by immunoSEQ multiplex PCR; TCRdb stores in-frame clones only, minus some. The table includes more than 200,000 clones, under 90% detected once. Sequencing was performed on peripheral blood. The receptors were gathered from a woman aged 80 or over with COVID-19, enrolled during active disease.

The V call is TRBV5-1, the J call TRBJ2-5; 7 nucleotides match TRBD1. The germline V gene encodes CDR1 SGHRS and CDR2 YFSETQ. After removal of 4 bases from V and 5 bases from J, the junction contained 8 bases not matched to a gene. This CDR3 has 14 residues. CDR3 bases: TGCGCCAGCAGCACGGGACAGCTAAGGGAGACCCAGTACTTC. Translated: CASSTGQLRETQYF. The entire variable domain, with the rest obtained from reference TRBV5-1 and TRBJ2-5, is as follows: KAGVTQTPRYLIKTRGQQVTLSCSPISGHRSVSWYQQTPGQGLQFLFEYFSETQRNKGNFPGRFSGRQFSNSRSEMNVSTLELGDSALYLCASSTGQLRETQYFGPGTRLLVL.

V and J are TRBV28 and TRBJ2-2; D gene ambiguous. Germline V lookup: CDR1 MDHEN, CDR2 SYDVKM. This CDR3 is built from 13 residues. The germline V and J ends were trimmed by 2 bases and 8 bases, with 9 bases remaining between them. CDR3 region: CASSLGRSGELFF. The CDR3 bases are TGTGCCAGCAGTTTAGGCCGTTCTGGGGAGCTGTTTTTT.

A note on this clone: The junction departs from germline at one end; a sequencing error may be responsible. V usage is TRBV6-5 and J usage is TRBJ1-6; D is uncertain. The germline V gene has CDR1 MNHEY and CDR2 SVGAGI. The CDR3 covers 11 residues. CDR3 sequence (DNA): TGTGCCAGCAGTTTTCAAGGCAGAGGCGACTTT. This codes for CASSFQGRGDF.

The chain is built from TRBV10-3 and TRBJ1-1; 8 positions match TRBD1. Germline loops: CDR1 ENHRY, CDR2 SYGVKD. The CDR3 sequence is 15 residues long. V trimming: 6 bases; J trimming: 4 bases; junction bases outside the gene matches: 10. DNA for the CDR3: TGTGCCATCAGGGACAGGGACCACGGCTTCACTGAAGCTTTCTTT. It codes for CAIRDRDHGFTEAFF.

For this clone: Other DNA sequences in the sample encode the same CDR3. The CDR3 DNA sequence: TGTGCCAGCAGCAAATTGACAGGGTCCTACGAGCAGTACGTC. This codes for CASSKLTGSYEQYV. This sequence joins TRBV21-1 and TRBJ2-7; the table names TRBD1, a call not compared with the DNA. TRBV21-1 is designated a pseudogene. CDR3 size: 14 residues.

This clone was picked up one time. The chain combines TRBV19 with TRBJ2-1; 9 bases line up with TRBD2. This CDR3 spans 16 amino acids. In germline, CDR1 is LNHDA, CDR2 SQIVND (reference sequence). Trimming cost V 5 bases and J 10 bases; bases outside gene matches: 15. The CDR3 sequence is CASSSRRGGGAGEQFF. CDR3 nucleotide sequence: TGTGCCAGTAGTTCCCGCCGAGGCGGGGGGGCCGGCGAGCAGTTCTTC.